Below, 16 T cell receptor beta chains from the same sample are listed, as sequenced in a study of T cell changes during pregnancy in multiple sclerosis. Sequencing was performed with immunoSEQ multiplex PCR; in TCRdb, only in-frame clones are kept and a portion is missing. There are approximately 51,000 clones in the sample; about 92% occur only once, and around 2% lies in the top ten. Sequenced here: peripheral blood, sampled in the second trimester of pregnancy. The receptors here all came from a female donor with multiple sclerosis, enrolled in a pregnancy study.

V is TRBV2 and J is TRBJ2-2, with D unresolved. The germline CDR1 and CDR2 sequences are SNHLY and FYNNEI. The CDR3 sequence is 15 residues long. Trimming stripped 5 bases from V and 3 bases from J, with 13 bases between. The CDR3 DNA reads TGTGCCAGCAGTTTTCGCCCAGTTGACACCGGGGAGCTGTTTTTT. Its protein is CASSFRPVDTGELFF.

The chain is built from TRBV29-1 and TRBJ2-7; 8 bases are shared with TRBD2. Trimming at V came to 0 bases and at J to 0 bases, leaving 4 bases not matched to a gene. CDR1 is SQVTM, CDR2 ANQGSEA, per germline. The CDR3 spans 15 residues. CDR3 sequence (DNA): TGCAGCGTTGAAGATGAGCGGGAGAGCTCCTACGAGCAGTACTTC. Protein: CSVEDERESSYEQYF.

This chain connects TRBV11-2 to TRBJ2-1; TRBD1 might be the D (5 bases). This CDR3 comprises 18 residues. The germline V gene has CDR1 SGHAT and CDR2 FQNNGV. V was cut by 0 bases and J by 3 bases, with 18 bases left in between. The CDR3 DNA reads as TGTGCCAGCAGCTTAGAGGGGCCTTCAGGACGCCGCTACAATGAGCAGTTCTTC. The encoded protein is CASSLEGPSGRRYNEQFF.

The chain links TRBV2 to TRBJ2-1; TRBD2 aligns across 8 bases. Per the germline V gene, CDR1 is SNHLY and CDR2 is FYNNEI. CDR3 length equals 14 residues. With V trimmed by 3 bases and J by 10 bases, 8 bases remained unmatched. DNA of the CDR3: TGTGCCAGCAGTGATCTTGGACTAGCAAGGGAGCAGTTCTTC. Translated: CASSDLGLAREQFF.

The chain uses TRBV7-2 and TRBJ2-3; 11 bases match TRBD1. This CDR3 has 18 residues. Germline values: CDR1 SGHTA, CDR2 FQGNSA. Trimming cost V 2 bases and J 2 bases; bases outside gene matches: 9. The CDR3 here is CASSLRGTGGRYTDTQYF. Written as DNA, the CDR3 is TGTGCCAGCAGCTTAAGAGGGACAGGGGGTCGTTACACAGATACGCAGTATTTT.

The rearrangement uses TRBV10-3 and TRBJ1-1; D perhaps matches TRBD1 (5 bases). CDR1 and CDR2 (germline): ENHRY, SYGVKD. There are 12 residues in the CDR3. Trimming removed 4 bases from V and 6 bases from J, with 9 bases in between. The CDR3 nucleotides are TGTGCCATCAGTGTAGGGACTGCTGAAGCTTTCTTT. Residues: CAISVGTAEAFF.

CDR3 loop: CASRRSAAYEQYF. The CDR3 coding sequence is TGTGCCAGCAGGCGGTCGGCAGCCTACGAGCAGTACTTC. This chain joins TRBV7-6 and TRBJ2-7, with D uncertain. Germline CDR1 reads SGHVS; CDR2 reads FNYEAQ. V was shortened by 6 bases and J by 2 bases, with 11 bases between the two germline ends. The CDR3 is made up of 13 amino acids.

The chain employs TRBV5-1 and TRBJ1-4, with 11 bases aligning to TRBD1. The CDR3 covers 14 residues. V shed 5 bases and J 6 bases; nucleotides not matched to a gene: 3. Germline V CDR1 and CDR2: SGHRS, YFSETQ. The CDR3 bases are TGCGCCAGCAGTAGGACAGGGGGCTATGAAAAACTGTTTTTT. Amino acids: CASSRTGGYEKLFF.

The chain employs TRBV4-3 and TRBJ2-1; 8 nucleotides align to TRBD2. The trim removed 0 bases at V and 16 bases at J, leaving 14 bases unmatched. The germline CDR1 and CDR2 sequences are LGHNA and YSLEER. The length of the CDR3 is 15 residues. CDR3 in DNA: TGCGCCAGCAGCCAAGATAAAAGGGGAAGCGGGAGTAATTTCTTC. Encoded protein: CASSQDKRGSGSNFF.

The chain joins TRBV9 to TRBJ1-3, with 8 positions matching TRBD1. Germline V gives CDR1 SGDLS, CDR2 YYNGEE. The CDR3 runs 17 residues. The V and J ends lost 0 bases and 0 bases, in that order; junction bases with no gene match: 5. The CDR3 spells CASSVDPTGVSGNTIYF. CDR3 sequence (DNA): TGTGCCAGCAGCGTAGACCCGACAGGGGTCTCTGGAAACACCATATATTTT. The complete variable domain, with remaining parts taken from reference TRBV9 and TRBJ1-3, reads DSGVTQTPKHLITATGQRVTLRCSPRSGDLSVYWYQQSLDQGLQFLIQYYNGEERAKGNILERFSAQQFPDLHSELNLSSLELGDSALYFCASSVDPTGVSGNTIYFGEGSWLTVV.

The V gene is TRBV6-6, the J gene TRBJ2-7; D is possibly TRBD1 (6 bases). This CDR3 has 15 residues. Between the trimmed V and J ends, which lost 5 bases and 0 bases, there was a span of 14 bases. The germline V gene has CDR1 MNHNY and CDR2 SVGAGI (reference sequence). Here the CDR3 reads CASSTGTSSSYEQYF. DNA for the CDR3: TGTGCCAGCAGTACCGGGACATCTAGCTCCTACGAGCAGTACTTC.

The genes are TRBV7-2 and TRBJ1-5; TRBD1 agrees at 8 bases. V gave up 3 bases and J gave up 4 bases; unmatched junction bases: 8. The CDR3 runs to 16 residues. Looked up from germline, CDR1 is SGHTA and CDR2 is FQGNSA. CDR3 residues: CASSFLGRGRNQPQHF. Here the CDR3 DNA reads TGTGCCAGCAGCTTCTTAGGCAGGGGGCGGAATCAGCCCCAGCATTTT.

This rearrangement joins TRBV28 to TRBJ1-5; D might be TRBD1 (6 bases). Germline lookup yields CDR1 MDHEN and CDR2 SYDVKM. Trimming removed 4 bases at V and 4 bases at J, with 11 bases between. This CDR3 comprises 14 residues. The CDR3 is CASSWTVGNQPQHF. CDR3 coding DNA: TGTGCCAGCAGTTGGACAGTAGGGAATCAGCCCCAGCATTTT.

The J gene is TRBJ2-3, the V gene TRBV9, with 9 bases matching TRBD2. The V segment lost 4 bases and the J segment 3 bases; nucleotides outside the gene matches: 12. Per the germline V gene, CDR1 is SGDLS and CDR2 is YYNGEE. The CDR3 length is 17 residues. The CDR3 here is CASSKRVAGAATDTQYF. The CDR3 DNA follows: TGTGCCAGCAGCAAACGAGTAGCGGGGGCCGCTACAGATACGCAGTATTTT.

This clone showed up just once. V is TRBV27 and J is TRBJ1-3; maybe TRBD1 (6 bases). Trimming left V 9 bases short and J 1 base short, with 13 bases between. CDR3 size: 14 residues. Germline CDR1 reads MNHEY; CDR2 reads SMNVEV (reference sequence). This CDR3 is CASRQDFSGNTIYF. CDR3 DNA: TGTGCCAGTAGACAGGACTTTTCTGGAAACACCATATATTTT.

The rearrangement uses TRBV7-2 and TRBJ2-7; 12 bases fit TRBD2. The CDR3 runs to 15 residues. J was trimmed by 6 bases and V by 5 bases; bases with no gene match: 8. Germline V gene lookup returns CDR1 SGHTA and CDR2 FQGNSA. The CDR3 DNA reads TGTGCCAGCAGCAACAGACTAGCGGGAGTTCTCGAGCAGTACTTC. Encoded protein: CASSNRLAGVLEQYF.